This record covers a single TCR beta chain. The antigen remains undetermined. This record comes from a study of persistence of HIV-infected CD4 T cells. Study observations and caveats: Antigen-responding cells were enriched for degenerate expanded CDR3beta sequences.

The germline gives CDR1 MGHRA, CDR2 YSYEKL. The CDR3 is 14 amino acids. Losses at the gene ends were 4 bases for V and 7 bases for J; bases not matched to a gene: 4. The immunoSEQ assay was version 4, run in survey mode. TCRdb keeps only in-frame clones here, not all; method: immunoSEQ multiplex PCR. The table lists 25,000 to 35,000 clones, roughly 70% of them singletons. The stimulus was an HIV-1 Gag 15-mer peptide pool, roughly 1 ug/peptide/mL. Sorting of responding CD4+ T cells relied on upregulated CD40 ligand together with CD69. Donors had CD4+ T cell counts above 400 cells/uL and were CMV-seropositive. For around 18 hours, CD8-depleted PBMCs received anti-CD28/CD49d costimulation, a CD40-blocking antibody and enfuvirtide.

The sequences come from CD4+ T cells sorted from PBMCs after 18-hour stimulation, collected from a patient who received antiretroviral therapy. The sequence was obtained from an adult man with HIV who was CMV-seropositive. The chain links TRBV4-1 to TRBJ1-6; 7 positions match TRBD1. CDR3 sequence (DNA): TGCGCCAGCAGCCGGACAGGTGAAAATTCACCCCTCCACTTT. It specifies CASSRTGENSPLHF.